This T cell receptor beta chain was observed in a study of persistence of HIV-infected CD4 T cells. Sequencing used immunoSEQ version 4 in survey mode. Sequencing used immunoSEQ multiplex PCR; TCRdb keeps in-frame clones, though not all of them. There are approximately 20,000 clones in the sample; 65% occur only once, and 1.5% to 2% lies in the top ten. The study's findings and limits: TCR oligoclonality correlated with proviral oligoclonality in the same sorted populations.

Trimming stripped 0 bases from V and 2 bases from J, with 11 bases between. The length of the CDR3 is 15 residues. Germline V gene data show CDR1 as SGDLS and CDR2 as YYNGEE. With regard to this clone: Its matching antigen is unknown.

Cells were stimulated with overlapping HIV-1 Gag 15-mer peptides. CD4+ T cells upregulating both CD40 ligand and CD69 were sorted as responding cells. This receptor was obtained from an adult woman with HIV who was CMV-seropositive. The chain couples TRBV9 to TRBJ2-5; TRBD1 might be the D (6 bases). The input for sequencing was CD4+ T cells sorted from PBMCs after approximately 19-hour stimulation, taken from a patient who received antiretroviral therapy. CDR3 bases: TGTGCCAGCAGCGTAGGGACAGAACGGCAAGAGACCCAGTACTTC. This translates into CASSVGTERQETQYF.